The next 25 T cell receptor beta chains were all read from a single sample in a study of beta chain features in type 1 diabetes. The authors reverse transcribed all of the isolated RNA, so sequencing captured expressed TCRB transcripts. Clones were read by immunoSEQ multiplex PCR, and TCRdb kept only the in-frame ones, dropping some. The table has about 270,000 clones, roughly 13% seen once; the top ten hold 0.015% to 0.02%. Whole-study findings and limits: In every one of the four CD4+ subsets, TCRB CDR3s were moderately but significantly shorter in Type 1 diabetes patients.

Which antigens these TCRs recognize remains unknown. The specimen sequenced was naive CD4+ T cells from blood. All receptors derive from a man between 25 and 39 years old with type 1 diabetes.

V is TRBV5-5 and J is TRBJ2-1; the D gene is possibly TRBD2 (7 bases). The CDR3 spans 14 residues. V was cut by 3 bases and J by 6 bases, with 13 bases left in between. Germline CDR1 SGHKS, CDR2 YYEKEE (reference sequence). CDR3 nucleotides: TGTGCCAGCAGCTCCCGGGGGGCGAGCAATGAGCAGTTCTTC. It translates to CASSSRGASNEQFF.

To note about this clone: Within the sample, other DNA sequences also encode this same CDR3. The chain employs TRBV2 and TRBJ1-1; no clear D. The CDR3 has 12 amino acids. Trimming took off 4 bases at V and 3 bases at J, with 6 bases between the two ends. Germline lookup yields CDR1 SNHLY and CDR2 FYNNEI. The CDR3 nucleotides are TGTGCCAGCAGTGTTGGAGACACTGAAGCTTTCTTT. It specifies CASSVGDTEAFF.

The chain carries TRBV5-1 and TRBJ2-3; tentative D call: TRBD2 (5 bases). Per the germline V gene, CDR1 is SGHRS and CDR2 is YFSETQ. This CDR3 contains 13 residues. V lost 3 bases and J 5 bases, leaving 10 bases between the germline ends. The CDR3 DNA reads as TGCGCCAGCAGCTCCACTAGTCTAGATACGCAGTATTTT. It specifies CASSSTSLDTQYF.

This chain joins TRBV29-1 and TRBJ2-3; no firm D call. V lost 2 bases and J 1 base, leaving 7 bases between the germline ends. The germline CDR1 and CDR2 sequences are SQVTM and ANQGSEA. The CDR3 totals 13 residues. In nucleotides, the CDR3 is TGCAGCGTTGAAAACAGAGGCACAGATACGCAGTATTTT. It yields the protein CSVENRGTDTQYF.

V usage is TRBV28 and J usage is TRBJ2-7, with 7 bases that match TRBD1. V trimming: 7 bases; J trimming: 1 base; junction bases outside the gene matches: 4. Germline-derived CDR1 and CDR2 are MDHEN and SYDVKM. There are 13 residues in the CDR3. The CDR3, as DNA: TGTGCCAGCACCATGGGACAGTCCTACGAGCAGTACTTC. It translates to CASTMGQSYEQYF.

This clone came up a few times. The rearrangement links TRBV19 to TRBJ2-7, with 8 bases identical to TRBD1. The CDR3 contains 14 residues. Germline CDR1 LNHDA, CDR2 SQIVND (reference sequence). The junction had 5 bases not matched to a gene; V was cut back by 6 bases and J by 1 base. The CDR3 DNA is TGTGCCAGTAGGAGAACAGGGGGGTCCTACGAGCAGTACTTC. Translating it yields CASRRTGGSYEQYF.

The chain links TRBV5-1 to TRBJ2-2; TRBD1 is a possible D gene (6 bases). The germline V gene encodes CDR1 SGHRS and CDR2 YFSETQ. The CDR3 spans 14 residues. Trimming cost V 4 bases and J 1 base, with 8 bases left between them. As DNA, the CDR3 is TGCGCCAGCAGCATACAGGGGAACACCGGGGAGCTGTTTTTT. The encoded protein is CASSIQGNTGELFF.

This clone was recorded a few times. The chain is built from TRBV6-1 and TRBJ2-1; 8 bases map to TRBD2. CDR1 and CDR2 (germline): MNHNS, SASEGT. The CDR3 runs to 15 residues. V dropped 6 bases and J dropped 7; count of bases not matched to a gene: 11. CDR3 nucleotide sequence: TGTGCCAGCAGGTCGGAGCGGGAGAGGAGGAATGAGCAGTTCTTC. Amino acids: CASRSERERRNEQFF.

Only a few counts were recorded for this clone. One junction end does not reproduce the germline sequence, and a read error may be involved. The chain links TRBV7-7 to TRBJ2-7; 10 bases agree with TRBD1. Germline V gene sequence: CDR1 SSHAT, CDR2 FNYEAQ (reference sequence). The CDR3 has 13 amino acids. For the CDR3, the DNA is TGTGCTAGCAGCCCGGACAGGGGGGGCGAGCAGTACTTC. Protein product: CASSPDRGGEQYF.

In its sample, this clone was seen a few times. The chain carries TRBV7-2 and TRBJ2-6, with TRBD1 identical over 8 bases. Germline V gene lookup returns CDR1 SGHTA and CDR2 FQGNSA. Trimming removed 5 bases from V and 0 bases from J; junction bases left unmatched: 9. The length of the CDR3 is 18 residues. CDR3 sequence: CASSRTGLGVSGANVLTF. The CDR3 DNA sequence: TGTGCCAGCAGCCGGACAGGGTTAGGAGTCTCTGGGGCCAACGTCCTGACTTTC.

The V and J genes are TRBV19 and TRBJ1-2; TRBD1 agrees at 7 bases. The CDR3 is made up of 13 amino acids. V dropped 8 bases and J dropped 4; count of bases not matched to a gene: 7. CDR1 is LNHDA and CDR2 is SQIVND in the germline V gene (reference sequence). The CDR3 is CASAERQGYGYTF. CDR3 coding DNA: TGTGCCAGTGCTGAGAGACAGGGCTATGGCTACACCTTC.

The CDR3 sequence is CASSPRDRENYGYTF. DNA of the CDR3: TGTGCCAGCTCACCAAGGGACAGGGAGAACTATGGCTACACCTTC. The chain couples TRBV18 to TRBJ1-2; 9 nucleotides align to TRBD1. The CDR3 runs to 15 residues. Germline assignment: CDR1 KGHSH and CDR2 LQKENI. J lost 2 bases, V lost 2 bases, and 3 bases had no gene match.

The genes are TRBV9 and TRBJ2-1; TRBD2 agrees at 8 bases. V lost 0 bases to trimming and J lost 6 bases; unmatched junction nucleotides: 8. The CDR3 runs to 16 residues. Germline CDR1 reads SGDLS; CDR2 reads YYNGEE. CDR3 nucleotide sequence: TGTGCCAGCAGCGTAGGAACAGCGGGAGTAATCAATGAGCAGTTCTTC. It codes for CASSVGTAGVINEQFF.

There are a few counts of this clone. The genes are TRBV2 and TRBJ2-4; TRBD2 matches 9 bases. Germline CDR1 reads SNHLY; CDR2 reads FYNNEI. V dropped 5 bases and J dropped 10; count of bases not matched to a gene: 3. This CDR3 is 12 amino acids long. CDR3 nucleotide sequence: TGTGCCAGCAGTTTAGCGGGAGTGATTCAGTACTTC. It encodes CASSLAGVIQYF.

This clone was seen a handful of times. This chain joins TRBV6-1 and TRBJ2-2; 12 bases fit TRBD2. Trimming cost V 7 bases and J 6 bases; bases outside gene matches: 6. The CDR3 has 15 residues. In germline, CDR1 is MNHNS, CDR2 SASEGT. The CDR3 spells CASIRLAGVPGELFF. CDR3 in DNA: TGTGCCAGCATTCGACTAGCGGGAGTACCCGGGGAGCTGTTTTTT.

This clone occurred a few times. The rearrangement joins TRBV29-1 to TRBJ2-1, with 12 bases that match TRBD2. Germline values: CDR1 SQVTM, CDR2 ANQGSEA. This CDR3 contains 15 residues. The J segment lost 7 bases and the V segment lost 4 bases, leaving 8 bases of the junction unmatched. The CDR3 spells CSVASLAGGTNEQFF. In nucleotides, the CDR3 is TGCAGCGTTGCCAGCCTAGCGGGAGGGACAAATGAGCAGTTCTTC.

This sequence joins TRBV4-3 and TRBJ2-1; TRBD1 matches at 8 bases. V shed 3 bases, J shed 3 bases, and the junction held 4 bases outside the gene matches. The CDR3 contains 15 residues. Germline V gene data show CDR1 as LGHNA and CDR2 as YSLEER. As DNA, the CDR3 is TGCGCCAGCAGCCAGCTGGACAGGGACTACAATGAGCAGTTCTTC. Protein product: CASSQLDRDYNEQFF.

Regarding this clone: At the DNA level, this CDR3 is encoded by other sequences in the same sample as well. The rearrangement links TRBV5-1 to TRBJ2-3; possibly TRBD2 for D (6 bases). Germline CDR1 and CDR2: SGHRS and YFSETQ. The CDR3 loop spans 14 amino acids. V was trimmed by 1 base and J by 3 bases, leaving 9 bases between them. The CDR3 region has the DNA TGCGCCAGCAGCTTGTTACGGGGGACAGATACGCAGTATTTT. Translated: CASSLLRGTDTQYF.

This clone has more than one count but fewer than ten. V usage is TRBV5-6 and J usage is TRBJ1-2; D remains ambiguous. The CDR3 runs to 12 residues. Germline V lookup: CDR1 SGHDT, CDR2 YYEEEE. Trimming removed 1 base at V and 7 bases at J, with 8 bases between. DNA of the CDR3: TGTGCCAGCAGCTTGAGAGGGTCTGGCTACACCTTC. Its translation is CASSLRGSGYTF.

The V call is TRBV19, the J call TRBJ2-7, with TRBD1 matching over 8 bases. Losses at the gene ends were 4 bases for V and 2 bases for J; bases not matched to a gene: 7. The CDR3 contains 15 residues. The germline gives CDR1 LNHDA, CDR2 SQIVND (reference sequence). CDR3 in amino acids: CASSTLQGEAYEQYF. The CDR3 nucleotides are TGTGCCAGTAGTACTCTACAGGGGGAAGCCTACGAGCAGTACTTC. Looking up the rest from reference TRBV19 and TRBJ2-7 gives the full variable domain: DGGITQSPKYLFRKEGQNVTLSCEQNLNHDAMYWYRQDPGQGLRLIYYSQIVNDFQKGDIAEGYSVSREKKESFPLTVTSAQKNPTAFYLCASSTLQGEAYEQYFGPGTRLTVT.

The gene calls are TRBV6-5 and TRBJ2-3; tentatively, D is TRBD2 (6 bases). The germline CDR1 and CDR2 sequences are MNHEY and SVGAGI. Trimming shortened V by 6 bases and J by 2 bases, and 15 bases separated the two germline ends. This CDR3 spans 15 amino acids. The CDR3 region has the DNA TGTGCCAGCAGCCGGCCCAGCGGGCTCACAGATACGCAGTATTTT. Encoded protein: CASSRPSGLTDTQYF.

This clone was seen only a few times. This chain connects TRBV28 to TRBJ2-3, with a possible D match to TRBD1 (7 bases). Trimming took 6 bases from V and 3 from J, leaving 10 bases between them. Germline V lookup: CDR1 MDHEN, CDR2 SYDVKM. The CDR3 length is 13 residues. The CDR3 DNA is TGTGCCAGCAGCTCAGGGGGGACAGATACGCAGTATTTT. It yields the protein CASSSGGTDTQYF.

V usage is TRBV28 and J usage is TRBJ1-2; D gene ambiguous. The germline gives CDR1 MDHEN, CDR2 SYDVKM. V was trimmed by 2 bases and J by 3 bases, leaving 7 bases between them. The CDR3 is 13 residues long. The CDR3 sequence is CASSLPGYYGYTF. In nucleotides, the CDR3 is TGTGCCAGCAGTTTACCGGGATACTATGGCTACACCTTC.

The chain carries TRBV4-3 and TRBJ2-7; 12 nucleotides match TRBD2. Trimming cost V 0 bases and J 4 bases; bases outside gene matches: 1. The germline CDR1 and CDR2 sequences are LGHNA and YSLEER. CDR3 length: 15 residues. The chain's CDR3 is CASSQEGTSGYEQYF. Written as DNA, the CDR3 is TGCGCCAGCAGCCAAGAGGGGACTAGCGGGTACGAGCAGTACTTC.

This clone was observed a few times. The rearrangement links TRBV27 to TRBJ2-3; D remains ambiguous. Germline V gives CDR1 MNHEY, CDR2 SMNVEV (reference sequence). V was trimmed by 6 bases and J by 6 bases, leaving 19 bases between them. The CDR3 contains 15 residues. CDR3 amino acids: CASSKVAASTDTQYF. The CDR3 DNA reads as TGTGCCAGCAGCAAAGTGGCGGCTTCGACGGATACGCAGTATTTT.